Below are 32 T cell receptor beta chains sequenced from a single sample in a study of blood T cell repertoires in COVID-19. Assay: immunoSEQ multiplex PCR; the TCRdb copy retains only in-frame clones and omits some. The sample consists of roughly 180,000 clones, 81% of them appearing once. The sequenced material came from peripheral blood. These receptor sequences come from a woman aged 40 to 50 with COVID-19, enrolled during active disease.

This chain joins TRBV27 and TRBJ2-5; 7 bases align to TRBD1. The germline CDR1 and CDR2 sequences are MNHEY and SMNVEV (reference sequence). The CDR3 spans 14 residues. V was clipped by 4 bases and J by 0 bases; unmatched bases: 2. The CDR3 sequence is CASSYQGDQETQYF. In DNA form, the CDR3 reads TGTGCCAGCAGTTACCAGGGGGACCAAGAGACCCAGTACTTC.

This clone was detected only a few times. This chain uses TRBV14 with TRBJ2-7; D is undetermined. This CDR3 spans 12 amino acids. CDR1 is SGHDN, CDR2 FVKESK, per germline. V was shortened by 4 bases and J by 5 bases, with 9 bases between the two germline ends. The CDR3 bases are TGTGCCAGCAGCCCCCTTCGCGACGAGCAGTACTTC. The encoded protein is CASSPLRDEQYF.

This clone is medium-sized by share. The chain carries TRBV12-3 or TRBV12-4 and TRBJ2-7, with no clear D. The CDR3 sequence is 11 residues long. The V gene lost 5 bases and the J gene lost 7 bases, with 9 bases spanning the gap. This CDR3 reads CASSTRKEQYF. Here the CDR3 DNA reads TGTGCCAGCAGTACACGAAAGGAGCAGTACTTC.

This clone was detected many times. The J gene is TRBJ2-3, the V gene TRBV29-1, with 7 bases lining up with TRBD1. Trimming took 6 bases from V and 3 from J; bases not matched to a gene: 6. Germline-derived CDR1 and CDR2 are SQVTM and ANQGSEA. The CDR3 is 13 residues long. CDR3 residues: CSVNGQATDTQYF. CDR3 in DNA: TGCAGCGTCAACGGACAGGCGACAGATACGCAGTATTTT.

This rearrangement joins TRBV7-8 to TRBJ1-2, with D unclear. The V gene lost 0 bases and the J gene lost 10 bases, with 15 bases spanning the gap. Per germline, CDR1 SGHVS and CDR2 FQNEAQ. The length of the CDR3 is 14 residues. CDR3 bases: TGTGCCAGCAGCTTAGCGTTCAATCCTAACGACTACACCTTC. Translation: CASSLAFNPNDYTF. The full variable domain, completed using reference TRBV7-8 and TRBJ1-2, is GAGVSQSPRYKVAKRGQDVALRCDPISGHVSLFWYQQALGQGPEFLTYFQNEAQLDKSGLPSDRFFAERPEGSVSTLKIQRTQQEDSAVYLCASSLAFNPNDYTFGSGTRLTVV.

The V gene is TRBV2, the J gene TRBJ2-7, with 8 positions matching TRBD2. Germline V gene sequence: CDR1 SNHLY, CDR2 FYNNEI. Germline trimming cut 6 bases from V and 0 bases from J; bases unmatched to any gene: 7. The CDR3 covers 15 residues. For the CDR3, the DNA is TGTGCCAGCAGCTTGACTAGCGCGAGCTCCTACGAGCAGTACTTC. This encodes CASSLTSASSYEQYF.

V gene TRBV30 combines with J gene TRBJ1-2; D perhaps matches TRBD1 (5 bases). This CDR3 is 12 amino acids long. The V end lost 7 bases, the J end lost 8 bases, and 17 bases lay between the germline ends. CDR1 GTSNPN and CDR2 SVGIG come from the germline V gene (reference sequence). CDR3 region: CASQGRSWGYTF. The CDR3 nucleotides are TGTGCCTCCCAGGGTCGGTCTTGGGGCTACACCTTC.

The gene calls are TRBV27 and TRBJ1-6; 7 bases align to TRBD1. This CDR3 has 15 amino acids. With 6 bases clipped from V and 7 bases from J, the junction kept 9 bases outside the gene matches. CDR1 and CDR2 from the germline V gene are MNHEY and SMNVEV (reference sequence). For the CDR3, the DNA is TGTGCCAGCAGGACAGGGACGGCGTTGAATTCACCCCTCCACTTT. Protein sequence: CASRTGTALNSPLHF.

The chain carries TRBV12-3 or TRBV12-4 and TRBJ1-1, with a tentative D call TRBD1 (6 bases). V lost 5 bases, J lost 3 bases, and 10 bases lay in between. The CDR3 length is 13 residues. Written as DNA, the CDR3 is TGTGCCAGCAGTGGACAGACTTACACTGAAGCTTTCTTT. Protein sequence: CASSGQTYTEAFF.

This rearrangement joins TRBV9 to TRBJ2-2; TRBD1 matches 7 bases. Looked up from germline, CDR1 is SGDLS and CDR2 is YYNGEE. After removal of 6 bases from V and 0 bases from J, the junction contained 5 bases not matched to a gene. The CDR3 sequence is 15 residues long. CDR3 in amino acids: CASKGTASNTGELFF. The CDR3 DNA reads as TGTGCCAGCAAGGGGACAGCCTCGAACACCGGGGAGCTGTTTTTT.

The chain joins TRBV11-3 to TRBJ2-1; 8 nucleotides line up with TRBD2. The CDR3 covers 13 residues. Unmatched junction bases numbered 2, after V lost 4 bases and J lost 6 bases. Germline CDR1 is SGHNT and CDR2 is YENEEA. The CDR3 DNA follows: TGTGCCAGCAGCTCCGGGGGGGCCAATGAGCAGTTCTTC. This gives the protein CASSSGGANEQFF.

The genes are TRBV6-5 and TRBJ2-7, with a weak D call TRBD2 (6 bases). Per germline, CDR1 MNHEY and CDR2 SVGAGI. CDR3 length: 13 amino acids. V lost 5 bases and J lost 7, with 15 bases in between. CDR3 loop: CASSLGAGREQYF. The CDR3 bases are TGTGCCAGCAGTCTTGGGGCAGGGAGGGAGCAGTACTTC.

The rearrangement joins TRBV5-1 to TRBJ1-2; TRBD1 matches at 9 bases. CDR1 SGHRS and CDR2 YFSETQ come from the germline V gene. The CDR3 runs 15 residues. Germline trimming cut 4 bases from V and 7 bases from J; bases unmatched to any gene: 11. CDR3 DNA sequence: TGCGCCAGCAGCGCGCTCCAACAGGGGGCTGGTGGCTACACCTTC. Its translation: CASSALQQGAGGYTF.

The rearrangement links TRBV3-1 (or the pseudogene TRBV3-2) to TRBJ1-2, with 7 bases matching TRBD1. CDR3 size: 17 residues. The junction had 12 bases not matched to a gene; V was cut back by 0 bases and J by 5 bases. Per germline, CDR1 LGHDT and CDR2 YNNKEL (reference sequence). The DNA of the CDR3 is TGTGCCAGCAGCCAAGATCACCCGGACAGGTGGATTTATGGCTACACCTTC. Protein sequence: CASSQDHPDRWIYGYTF.

The rearrangement joins TRBV5-5 to TRBJ2-3, with 9 positions matching TRBD2. Trimming removed 0 bases from V and 5 bases from J; junction bases left unmatched: 4. Germline assignment: CDR1 SGHKS and CDR2 YYEKEE (reference sequence). This CDR3 contains 15 residues. CDR3 region: CASSLDGGRVDTQYF. The CDR3 DNA reads as TGTGCCAGCAGCTTGGATGGCGGGAGGGTAGATACGCAGTATTTT.

The chain links TRBV5-5 to TRBJ2-3; 8 bases align to TRBD1. Trimming took 0 bases from V and 1 from J; bases not matched to a gene: 1. The CDR3 has 15 residues. The germline CDR1 and CDR2 sequences are SGHKS and YYEKEE (reference sequence). The CDR3 spells CASSLVQGGTDTQYF. CDR3 nucleotides: TGTGCCAGCAGCTTGGTACAGGGGGGCACAGATACGCAGTATTTT.

This rearrangement joins TRBV3-1 (or the pseudogene TRBV3-2) to TRBJ2-2, with D possibly being TRBD2 (6 bases). V gave up 1 base and J gave up 3 bases, with 15 bases separating them. The CDR3 has 17 amino acids. Germline values: CDR1 LGHDT, CDR2 YNNKEL (reference sequence). The CDR3 nucleotides read TGTGCCAGCAGCCAAGTGGGAACTACGGGGGACACCGGGGAGCTGTTTTTT. Translation gives CASSQVGTTGDTGELFF.

The gene calls are TRBV18 and TRBJ2-1, with no clear D. CDR3 length: 13 residues. Germline CDR1 reads KGHSH; CDR2 reads LQKENI. Between the trimmed V and J ends, which lost 0 bases and 7 bases, there was a span of 7 bases. CDR3 nucleotides: TGTGCCAGCTCACCACCCCTTTTGAATGAGCAGTTCTTC. It specifies CASSPPLLNEQFF. Using reference TRBV18 and TRBJ2-1 for the parts outside the CDR3, the full variable domain is NAGVMQNPRHLVRRRGQEARLRCSPMKGHSHVYWYRQLPEEGLKFMVYLQKENIIDESGMPKERFSAEFPKEGPSILRIQQVVRGDSAAYFCASSPPLLNEQFFGPGTRLTVL.

This clone was seen just once. V usage is TRBV11-1 and J usage is TRBJ1-1, with unresolved D. V gave up 5 bases and J gave up 3 bases, with 10 bases separating them. This CDR3 is built from 13 residues. The germline V gene has CDR1 SGHAT and CDR2 FQDESV (reference sequence). The CDR3 spells CASSIYSYTEAFF. The DNA for the CDR3 is TGTGCCAGCAGCATTTACAGTTACACTGAAGCTTTCTTT.

The rearrangement links TRBV28 to TRBJ1-5; 9 bases are a match to TRBD1. V was pared by 7 bases and J by 6 bases, with 7 bases of the junction left unmatched. The CDR3 is made up of 14 amino acids. Looked up from germline, CDR1 is MDHEN and CDR2 is SYDVKM. CDR3 DNA: TGTGCCAGCATAACAGGGGGCGCGGGTCAGCCCCAGCATTTT. Its translation: CASITGGAGQPQHF.

This clone was seen a handful of times. The chain links TRBV12-3 or TRBV12-4 to TRBJ1-5; unclear D gene. The V end was cut by 7 bases, the J end by 0 bases, with 4 bases between. The CDR3 length is 12 residues. The CDR3 DNA follows: TGTGCCAGCACCAATAGCAATCAGCCCCAGCATTTT. Its translation: CASTNSNQPQHF.

The rearrangement uses TRBV28 and TRBJ1-2; 9 bases are shared with TRBD1. The CDR3 extends over 15 amino acids. Trimming took 1 base from V and 2 from J; bases not matched to a gene: 2. CDR1 is MDHEN, CDR2 SYDVKM, per germline. The CDR3 region has the DNA TGTGCCAGCAGTTTATCCGGACAGGGGAACTATGGCTACACCTTC. Protein product: CASSLSGQGNYGYTF.

This clone was recorded once. The J gene is TRBJ2-1, the V gene TRBV2; TRBD2 might be the D (7 bases). Germline CDR1 is SNHLY and CDR2 is FYNNEI. V was pared by 4 bases and J by 8 bases, with 18 bases between. The length of the CDR3 is 15 residues. Here the CDR3 reads CASSGRGRGIDEQFF. CDR3 bases: TGTGCCAGCAGTGGTAGAGGGAGGGGGATCGATGAGCAGTTCTTC.

The rearrangement joins TRBV6-5 to TRBJ1-1; D ambiguous. This CDR3 has 15 residues. The germline V gene encodes CDR1 MNHEY and CDR2 SVGAGI. Trimming cost V 3 bases and J 1 base, with 12 bases left between them. The CDR3 sequence: CASSYQAAGNTEAFF. The CDR3 nucleotides are TGTGCCAGCAGTTATCAGGCTGCAGGGAACACTGAAGCTTTCTTT.

The count of this clone is one. CDR3 bases: TGTGCCAGCAGTACTGGACTGAACACCGGGGAGCTGTTTTTT. It translates to CASSTGLNTGELFF. The chain couples TRBV27 to TRBJ2-2; D is possibly TRBD2 (5 bases). This CDR3 has 14 amino acids. V lost 5 bases to trimming and J lost 1 base, with 8 bases between them. The germline V gene has CDR1 MNHEY and CDR2 SMNVEV (reference sequence).

This clone appeared many times. The V and J genes are TRBV15 and TRBJ2-3, with 9 bases matching TRBD2. Germline CDR1 and CDR2: LNHNV and YYDKDF (reference sequence). The CDR3 spans 17 residues. J lost 1 base, V lost 1 base, and 6 bases had no gene match. The CDR3 reads CATSRVEAGGGTDTQYF. The CDR3 DNA reads TGTGCCACCAGCAGAGTTGAAGCGGGGGGTGGCACAGATACGCAGTATTTT.

This clone was recorded a few times. The V gene is TRBV5-1, the J gene TRBJ2-1; no clear D gene. The CDR3 runs 11 residues. CDR1 and CDR2 (germline): SGHRS, YFSETQ. V dropped 2 bases and J dropped 7 bases, with 4 bases sitting between them. The CDR3 spells CASSLANEQFF. The CDR3 bases are TGCGCCAGCAGCTTAGCGAATGAGCAGTTCTTC.

The rearrangement uses TRBV5-8 and TRBJ1-4; 7 nucleotides align to TRBD1. The germline gives CDR1 SGHTS, CDR2 YDEGEE. Trimming at V came to 4 bases and at J to 10 bases, leaving 7 bases not matched to a gene. The CDR3 contains 13 residues. Written as DNA, the CDR3 is TGTGCCAGCAGCGCCAGAGCAGGGGGAAAACTGTTTTTT. As protein: CASSARAGGKLFF. Full variable domain (missing parts from reference TRBV5-8 and TRBJ1-4): EAGVTQSPTHLIKTRGQQATLRCSPISGHTSVYWYQQALGLGLQFLLWYDEGEERNRGNFPPRFSGRQFPNYSSELNVNALELEDSALYLCASSARAGGKLFFGSGTQLSVL.

The rearrangement links TRBV6-6 to TRBJ1-5; maybe TRBD1 (5 bases). The ends were cut back, 5 bases at V and 1 base at J, with 18 bases in the middle. Germline assignment: CDR1 MNHNY and CDR2 SVGAGI (reference sequence). The CDR3 runs 17 residues. CDR3 in amino acids: CASSPWSGGVSNQPQHF. For the CDR3, the DNA is TGTGCCAGCAGTCCTTGGTCGGGAGGGGTCAGCAATCAGCCCCAGCATTTT.

The chain carries TRBV7-2 and TRBJ2-2; perhaps TRBD2 as D (5 bases). CDR3 length: 13 amino acids. V lost 1 base and J lost 6, with 6 bases in between. Germline CDR1 SGHTA, CDR2 FQGNSA. For the CDR3, the DNA is TGTGCCAGCAGCTTAGACGGGGCCGGGGAGCTGTTTTTT. It translates to CASSLDGAGELFF.

The V gene is TRBV6-2 or TRBV6-3, the J gene TRBJ1-2; D call uncertain. Per the germline V gene, CDR1 is MNHEY and CDR2 is SVGEGT. CDR3 length: 15 residues. V was pared by 0 bases and J by 0 bases, with 8 bases between. The CDR3 protein is CASSYSRRSNYGYTF. Written as DNA, the CDR3 is TGTGCCAGCAGTTACTCGAGGAGGTCTAACTATGGCTACACCTTC.

For this clone: The sample has other DNA sequences that encode this CDR3 too. The rearrangement joins TRBV28 to TRBJ2-7; a possible D gene is TRBD2 (6 bases). This CDR3 has 11 amino acids. V was shortened by 2 bases and J by 7 bases, with 6 bases between the two germline ends. Germline V gives CDR1 MDHEN, CDR2 SYDVKM. CDR3 in amino acids: CASSLRGEQYF. The CDR3 DNA reads as TGTGCCAGCAGTTTACGGGGGGAGCAGTACTTC.